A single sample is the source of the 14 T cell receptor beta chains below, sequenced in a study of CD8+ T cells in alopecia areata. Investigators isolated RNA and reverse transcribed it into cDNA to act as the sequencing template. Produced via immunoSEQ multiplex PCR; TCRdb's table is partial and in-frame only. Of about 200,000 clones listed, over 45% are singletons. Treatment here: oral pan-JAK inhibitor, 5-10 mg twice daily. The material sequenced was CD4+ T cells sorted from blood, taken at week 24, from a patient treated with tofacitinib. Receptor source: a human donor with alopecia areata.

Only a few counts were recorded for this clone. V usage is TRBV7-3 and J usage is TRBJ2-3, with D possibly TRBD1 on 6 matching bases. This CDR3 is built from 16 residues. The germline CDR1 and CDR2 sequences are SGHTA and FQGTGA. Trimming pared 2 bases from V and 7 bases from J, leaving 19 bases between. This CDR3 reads CASSLGGPTVRHTQYF. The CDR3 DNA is TGTGCCAGCAGCTTAGGGGGCCCCACCGTTCGCCATACGCAGTATTTT.

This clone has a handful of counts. The CDR3 DNA follows: TGTGCCAGCAGCCCTCGACAGGGGGCGAACATTCAGTACTTC. It yields the protein CASSPRQGANIQYF. The chain employs TRBV7-2 and TRBJ2-4; 10 nucleotides match TRBD1. Unmatched junction bases numbered 5, after V lost 5 bases and J lost 7 bases. The CDR3 consists of 14 residues. Per germline, CDR1 SGHTA and CDR2 FQGNSA.

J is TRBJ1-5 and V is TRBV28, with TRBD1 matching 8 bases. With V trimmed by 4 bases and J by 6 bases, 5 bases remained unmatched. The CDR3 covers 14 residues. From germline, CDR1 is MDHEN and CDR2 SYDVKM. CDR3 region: CASSSGGGGQPQHF. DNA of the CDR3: TGTGCCAGCAGTTCAGGGGGCGGGGGTCAGCCCCAGCATTTT. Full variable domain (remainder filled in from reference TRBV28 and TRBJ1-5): DVKVTQSSRYLVKRTGEKVFLECVQDMDHENMFWYRQDPGLGLRLIYFSYDVKMKEKGDIPEGYSVSREKKERFSLILESASTNQTSMYLCASSSGGGGQPQHFGDGTRLSIL.

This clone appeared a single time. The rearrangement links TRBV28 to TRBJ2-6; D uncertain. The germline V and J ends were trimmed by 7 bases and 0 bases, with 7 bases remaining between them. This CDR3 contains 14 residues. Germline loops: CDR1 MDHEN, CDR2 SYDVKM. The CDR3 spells CASKGISGANVLTF. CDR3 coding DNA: TGTGCCAGCAAGGGTATCTCTGGGGCCAACGTCCTGACTTTC.

The CDR3: CAITTGGSGTGELFF. DNA of the CDR3: TGTGCCATCACGACAGGGGGTTCAGGCACCGGGGAGCTGTTTTTT. The chain couples TRBV10-3 to TRBJ2-2; 9 bases fit TRBD1. The germline V gene has CDR1 ENHRY and CDR2 SYGVKD. Trimming at V came to 7 bases and at J to 4 bases, leaving 7 bases not matched to a gene. The CDR3 spans 15 residues.

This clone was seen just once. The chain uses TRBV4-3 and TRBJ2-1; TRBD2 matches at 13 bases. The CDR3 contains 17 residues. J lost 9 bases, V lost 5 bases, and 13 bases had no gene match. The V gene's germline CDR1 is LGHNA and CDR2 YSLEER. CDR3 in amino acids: CASSVGTSGTQSPEQFF. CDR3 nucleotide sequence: TGCGCCAGCAGCGTCGGGACTAGCGGGACTCAATCCCCTGAGCAGTTCTTC.

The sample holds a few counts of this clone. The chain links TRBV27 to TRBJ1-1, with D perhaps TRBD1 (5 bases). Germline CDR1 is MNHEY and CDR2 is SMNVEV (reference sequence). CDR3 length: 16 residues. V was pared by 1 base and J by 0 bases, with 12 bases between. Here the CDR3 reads CASSLLGEGLNTEAFF. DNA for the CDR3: TGTGCCAGCAGTTTATTAGGGGAGGGTTTGAACACTGAAGCTTTCTTT.

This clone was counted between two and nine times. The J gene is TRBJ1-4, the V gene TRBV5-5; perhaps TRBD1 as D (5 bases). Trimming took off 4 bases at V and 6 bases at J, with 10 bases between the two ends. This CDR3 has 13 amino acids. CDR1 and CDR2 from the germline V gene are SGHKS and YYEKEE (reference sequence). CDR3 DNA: TGTGCCAGCAGCCTTCTGGGGGATGAAAAACTGTTTTTT. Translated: CASSLLGDEKLFF.

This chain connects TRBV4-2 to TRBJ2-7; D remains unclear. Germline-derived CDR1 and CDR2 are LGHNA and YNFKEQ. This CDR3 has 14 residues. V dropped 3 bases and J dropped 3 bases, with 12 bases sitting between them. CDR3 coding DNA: TGTGCCAGCAGCCAGGGCGGTATCAGCTACGAGCAGTACTTC. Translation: CASSQGGISYEQYF.

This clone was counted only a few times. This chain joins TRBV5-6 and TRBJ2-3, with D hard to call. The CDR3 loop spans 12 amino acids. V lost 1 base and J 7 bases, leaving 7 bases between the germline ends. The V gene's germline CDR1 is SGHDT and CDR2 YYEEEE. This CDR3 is CASSLNLYTQYF. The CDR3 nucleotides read TGTGCCAGCAGCTTGAACCTCTATACGCAGTATTTT.

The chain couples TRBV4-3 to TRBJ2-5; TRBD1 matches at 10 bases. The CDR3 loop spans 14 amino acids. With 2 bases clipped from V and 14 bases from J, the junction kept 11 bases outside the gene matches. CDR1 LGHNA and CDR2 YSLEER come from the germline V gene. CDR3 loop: CASSQFRDRGEAYF. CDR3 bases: TGCGCCAGCAGCCAATTCCGGGACAGGGGTGAGGCCTACTTC.

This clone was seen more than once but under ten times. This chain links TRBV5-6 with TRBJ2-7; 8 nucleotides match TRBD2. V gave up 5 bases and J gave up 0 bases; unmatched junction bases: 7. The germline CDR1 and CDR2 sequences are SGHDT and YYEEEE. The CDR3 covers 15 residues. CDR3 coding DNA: TGTGCCAGCAGTTCAGCGGGGGCGAGCTCCTACGAGCAGTACTTC. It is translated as CASSSAGASSYEQYF. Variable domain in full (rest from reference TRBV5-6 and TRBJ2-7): DAGVTQSPTHLIKTRGQQVTLRCSPKSGHDTVSWYQQALGQGPQFIFQYYEEEERQRGNFPDRFSGHQFPNYSSELNVNALLLGDSALYLCASSSAGASSYEQYFGPGTRLTVT.

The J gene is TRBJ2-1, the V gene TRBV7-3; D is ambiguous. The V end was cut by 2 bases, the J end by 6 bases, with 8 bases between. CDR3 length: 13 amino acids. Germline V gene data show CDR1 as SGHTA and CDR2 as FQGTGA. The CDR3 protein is CASSLPSLNEQFF. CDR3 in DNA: TGTGCCAGCAGCTTACCATCCCTCAATGAGCAGTTCTTC.

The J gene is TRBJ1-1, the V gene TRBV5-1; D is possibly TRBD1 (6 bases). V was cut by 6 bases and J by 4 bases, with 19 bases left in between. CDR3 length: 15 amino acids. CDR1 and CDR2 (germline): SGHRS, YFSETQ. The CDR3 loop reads CASTTAQTGGTEAFF. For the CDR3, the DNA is TGCGCCAGCACGACCGCTCAGACAGGTGGCACTGAAGCTTTCTTT.